Shown below are 25 T cell receptor beta chains from a single sample sequenced in a study of CD8 T cells in ankylosing spondylitis. Study-wide results and limits: For ankylosing spondylitis blood, a TCR beta motif of about eight highly homologous variants appeared characteristic.

From the 5' RACE reads, TCRdb called clonotypes with MiXCR, one entry per CDR3 protein. The table has more than 600,000 distinct CDR3 sequences, about 20% seen once. What these receptors recognize is not known. The source material was blood, either unsorted or a sorted T cell fraction (not recorded which). The receptors were gathered from a male donor with ankylosing spondylitis.

V and J are TRBV28 and TRBJ1-2; D is undetermined. Germline V gene sequence: CDR1 MDHEN, CDR2 SYDVKM. The V gene lost 7 bases and the J gene lost 5 bases, with 23 bases spanning the gap. The CDR3 is 16 residues long. The CDR3 loop reads CASTLRSPVGNYGYTF. CDR3 nucleotide sequence: TGTGCCAGCACCCTGAGGTCCCCGGTGGGCAATTATGGCTACACCTTC.

The chain employs TRBV29-1 and TRBJ1-1; D perhaps matches TRBD1 (5 bases). Germline assignment: CDR1 SQVTM and CDR2 ANQGSEA. This CDR3 has 13 residues. V was cut by 0 bases and J by 9 bases, with 14 bases left in between. CDR3 bases: TGCAGCGTTGAAGATCAGAGGAGGGGTCAAGCTTTCTTT. Translated: CSVEDQRRGQAFF.

This chain joins TRBV12-3 or TRBV12-4 and TRBJ1-1; D gene ambiguous. Trimming removed 3 bases from V and 0 bases from J, with 8 bases in between. The CDR3 has 14 residues. Written as DNA, the CDR3 is TGTGCCAGCAGTTTTTGGGGATTGAACACTGAAGCTTTCTTT. Translating it yields CASSFWGLNTEAFF.

This clonotype was seen at least ten times. This rearrangement joins TRBV29-1 to TRBJ2-7; possibly TRBD1 for D (6 bases). Trimming removed 6 bases at V and 0 bases at J, with 9 bases between. The V gene's germline CDR1 is SQVTM and CDR2 ANQGSEA. The CDR3 sequence is 12 residues long. CDR3 loop: CSVGQSSYEQYF. CDR3 DNA sequence: TGCAGCGTAGGACAGAGCTCCTACGAGCAGTACTTC.

This clonotype was recorded a few times. The genes are TRBV6-1 and TRBJ2-7, with D maybe TRBD2 (7 bases). The V end was cut by 7 bases, the J end by 7 bases, with 20 bases between. CDR3 length: 14 amino acids. Germline V gives CDR1 MNHNS, CDR2 SASEGT. CDR3 residues: CASTEWGGRREQYF. The CDR3 DNA reads as TGTGCCAGCACCGAGTGGGGGGGCAGGAGGGAGCAGTACTTC.

The chain uses TRBV15 and TRBJ2-7; D is possibly TRBD1 (6 bases). CDR1 is LNHNV and CDR2 is YYDKDF in the germline V gene (reference sequence). Trimming cost V 3 bases and J 2 bases, with 11 bases left between them. CDR3 size: 14 residues. Here the CDR3 reads CATSRGALPYEQYF. The CDR3 nucleotides read TGTGCCACCAGCAGGGGGGCCCTACCCTACGAGCAGTACTTC. The full variable domain, rest sourced from reference TRBV15 and TRBJ2-7, is DAMVIQNPRYQVTQFGKPVTLSCSQTLNHNVMYWYQQKSSQAPKLLFHYYDKDFNNEADTPDNFQSRRPNTSFCFLDIRSPGLGDTAMYLCATSRGALPYEQYFGPGTRLTVT.

This clonotype was recorded a few times. V and J are TRBV7-6 and TRBJ2-1, with 9 positions matching TRBD1. Unmatched junction bases numbered 10, after V lost 4 bases and J lost 9 bases. This CDR3 has 15 amino acids. The V gene's germline CDR1 is SGHVS and CDR2 FNYEAQ. The CDR3 DNA is TGTGCCAGCAGCTCCGGGACAGGGAGTTGGGTTGAGCAGTTCTTC. Translated, it gives CASSSGTGSWVEQFF.

This clonotype was detected only a few times. The chain joins TRBV6-5 to TRBJ1-1, with TRBD1 matching 8 bases. Germline lookup yields CDR1 MNHEY and CDR2 SVGAGI. The CDR3 length is 15 residues. The V and J ends lost 2 bases and 3 bases, in that order; junction bases with no gene match: 5. CDR3 nucleotide sequence: TGTGCCAGCAGTTACCCGACGACAGGGGACACTGAAGCTTTCTTT. Amino acids: CASSYPTTGDTEAFF.

This rearrangement joins TRBV10-3 to TRBJ1-1, with 7 bases fitting TRBD1. The CDR3 runs to 15 residues. Germline V gene lookup returns CDR1 ENHRY and CDR2 SYGVKD. Germline trimming cut 1 base from V and 1 base from J; bases unmatched to any gene: 3. In DNA, the CDR3 is TGTGCCATCAGTGAGTTAGGGGGCCCGAACACTGAAGCTTTCTTT. Translating gives CAISELGGPNTEAFF.

This clonotype occurred a few times. The chain joins TRBV20-1 to TRBJ1-4; the D gene is possibly TRBD1 (5 bases). Trimming stripped 0 bases from V and 10 bases from J, with 18 bases between. Germline values: CDR1 DFQATT, CDR2 SNEGSKA (reference sequence). CDR3 size: 15 residues. The CDR3: CSARDSTAQDRKLFF. The CDR3, as DNA: TGCAGTGCTAGAGATTCGACAGCCCAAGACAGAAAACTGTTTTTT.

The V and J genes are TRBV7-3 and TRBJ2-3, with 8 bases lining up with TRBD2. Per the germline V gene, CDR1 is SGHTA and CDR2 is FQGTGA. The CDR3 is made up of 15 amino acids. J was trimmed by 3 bases and V by 1 base; bases with no gene match: 3. The CDR3 DNA reads TGTGCCAGCAGCTTAAAACGGGAGGGTACAGATACGCAGTATTTT. Its translation is CASSLKREGTDTQYF.

This clonotype has a handful of counts. The V and J genes are TRBV4-3 and TRBJ1-1, with D possibly being TRBD1 (6 bases). Germline V gene data show CDR1 as LGHNA and CDR2 as YSLEER. V shed 3 bases and J shed 5 bases, with 10 bases lying between them. The CDR3 loop spans 13 amino acids. CDR3 nucleotides: TGCGCCAGCAGCCACAGGGGAGGGACTGAAGCTTTCTTT. Protein sequence: CASSHRGGTEAFF.

This clonotype has only one observation. The V call is TRBV4-1, the J call TRBJ1-2; D not certain. This CDR3 is 14 amino acids long. The germline V and J ends were trimmed by 0 bases and 3 bases, with 8 bases remaining between them. CDR1 is MGHRA and CDR2 is YSYEKL in the germline V gene. The CDR3 sequence is CASSQDGQDYGYTF. CDR3 nucleotide sequence: TGCGCCAGCAGCCAAGACGGGCAGGACTATGGCTACACCTTC.

This clonotype was detected only a few times. The chain couples TRBV5-6 to TRBJ1-2, with TRBD1 as a possible D gene (5 bases). The germline gives CDR1 SGHDT, CDR2 YYEEEE. V was cut by 7 bases and J by 2 bases, with 15 bases left in between. CDR3 length equals 14 residues. Here the CDR3 DNA reads TGTGCCAGCGGGGGAGGGGCAGTGAACTATGGCTACACCTTC. It codes for CASGGGAVNYGYTF. The whole variable domain, filled in from reference TRBV5-6 and TRBJ1-2, reads DAGVTQSPTHLIKTRGQQVTLRCSPKSGHDTVSWYQQALGQGPQFIFQYYEEEERQRGNFPDRFSGHQFPNYSSELNVNALLLGDSALYLCASGGGAVNYGYTFGSGTRLTVV.

CDR3 amino acids: CASSFTRTDTQYF. Written as DNA, the CDR3 is TGTGCCAGCAGCTTCACCCGGACAGATACGCAGTATTTT. This chain connects TRBV7-3 to TRBJ2-3; D unresolved. Germline V gene sequence: CDR1 SGHTA, CDR2 FQGTGA. V lost 3 bases and J lost 3, with 7 bases in between. This CDR3 spans 13 amino acids.

This clonotype was recorded many times. The genes are TRBV12-3 or TRBV12-4 and TRBJ1-5; D gene unclear. This CDR3 comprises 13 residues. Deletions cut 3 bases from V and 7 bases from J, with 10 bases between. In nucleotides, the CDR3 is TGTGCCAGCAGTTTTGGCAGCGGGCAGCCCCAGCATTTT. Encoded protein: CASSFGSGQPQHF.

This clonotype occurred a few times. The genes are TRBV5-5 and TRBJ1-5, with a tentative D call TRBD1 (5 bases). V was cut by 5 bases and J by 11 bases, with 20 bases left in between. The length of the CDR3 is 14 residues. Germline values: CDR1 SGHKS, CDR2 YYEKEE (reference sequence). The CDR3 DNA sequence: TGTGCCAGCAGGAGGGACCCGGGCCAATCGGCCCAGCATTTT. It codes for CASRRDPGQSAQHF.

This chain connects TRBV15 to TRBJ2-2; 7 nucleotides match TRBD1. CDR3 size: 17 residues. Germline trimming cut 0 bases from V and 0 bases from J; bases unmatched to any gene: 4. Germline lookup yields CDR1 LNHNV and CDR2 YYDKDF (reference sequence). The CDR3 DNA sequence: TGTGCCACCAGCAGAGAAAAGGGGGCAGCGAACACCGGGGAGCTGTTTTTT. Translated: CATSREKGAANTGELFF.

The V and J genes are TRBV20-1 and TRBJ1-4; D is ambiguous. Germline CDR1 reads DFQATT; CDR2 reads SNEGSKA (reference sequence). The CDR3 is 14 amino acids. The germline V and J ends were trimmed by 6 bases and 8 bases, with 19 bases remaining between them. CDR3 bases: TGCAGTGCAAACGCCGGGAAGGCCGGCGAAAAACTGTTTTTT. This sequence encodes CSANAGKAGEKLFF.

This clonotype was counted only a few times. The chain joins TRBV20-1 to TRBJ2-7; D is uncertain. Germline V CDR1 and CDR2: DFQATT, SNEGSKA (reference sequence). Trimming removed 6 bases from V and 3 bases from J, with 15 bases in between. The CDR3 length is 13 residues. Written as DNA, the CDR3 is TGCAGTGCCCGGGCCCCTTTGTTCTACGAGCAGTACTTC. Protein sequence: CSARAPLFYEQYF.

The chain couples TRBV4-2 to TRBJ1-1; D possibly corresponds to TRBD1 (5 bases). Trimming removed 1 base at V and 0 bases at J, with 6 bases between. This CDR3 comprises 14 residues. The germline V gene has CDR1 LGHNA and CDR2 YNFKEQ. In DNA, the CDR3 is TGTGCCAGCAGCCAAGCGGGGGTGAACACTGAAGCTTTCTTT. This gives the protein CASSQAGVNTEAFF.

There are a few counts of this clonotype. The V and J genes are TRBV27 and TRBJ2-7, with D perhaps TRBD1 (6 bases). The CDR3 runs 14 residues. The V gene's germline CDR1 is MNHEY and CDR2 SMNVEV (reference sequence). The V and J ends lost 4 bases and 9 bases respectively, with 19 bases between them. The CDR3 DNA reads as TGTGCCAGCAGTTCCACCGGGACACCTGGGGGGCAGTACTTC. Its translation: CASSSTGTPGGQYF.

The chain has TRBV29-1 and TRBJ1-1, with D perhaps matching TRBD1 (6 bases). Trimming pared 1 base from V and 0 bases from J, leaving 12 bases between. The length of the CDR3 is 15 residues. Germline V lookup: CDR1 SQVTM, CDR2 ANQGSEA. CDR3 loop: CSVEAHYRVNTEAFF. DNA for the CDR3: TGCAGCGTTGAAGCCCACTACAGGGTGAACACTGAAGCTTTCTTT.

This clonotype was recorded a few times. The chain joins TRBV7-9 to TRBJ2-7; weak D call: TRBD1 (5 bases). The CDR3 is made up of 14 amino acids. Trimming removed 3 bases at V and 0 bases at J, with 9 bases between. The V gene's germline CDR1 is SEHNR and CDR2 FQNEAQ (reference sequence). The CDR3: CASSFPGISYEQYF. The CDR3 DNA reads TGTGCCAGCAGCTTCCCAGGGATCTCCTACGAGCAGTACTTC.

V and J are TRBV7-6 and TRBJ2-3; tentative D call: TRBD2 (5 bases). V dropped 3 bases and J dropped 5 bases, with 18 bases sitting between them. The CDR3 is made up of 16 amino acids. Germline assignment: CDR1 SGHVS and CDR2 FNYEAQ. The CDR3 DNA is TGTGCCAGCAGCTTTTATGCGAGGGTCGAGGAAGATACGCAGTATTTT. Amino acids: CASSFYARVEEDTQYF.